This entry lists 9 T cell receptor beta chains sequenced from one sample in a study of T cell responses to AZD1222 COVID-19 vaccine. Data came from immunoSEQ multiplex PCR; TCRdb stores just in-frame clones and leaves some out. The repertoire holds 140,000 to 150,000 clones, with roughly 91% as singletons. The sequences come from peripheral blood, collected on day 0 of AZD1222 vaccination. Source of these receptors: an adult in good health.

This chain connects TRBV29-1 to TRBJ1-2, with D possibly matching TRBD1 (5 bases). Germline V gene sequence: CDR1 SQVTM, CDR2 ANQGSEA. There are 11 residues in the CDR3. Trimming stripped 5 bases from V and 14 bases from J, with 18 bases between. CDR3 sequence (DNA): TGCAGCGTTCAGCAAGAGGGGCTCGGGACCTTC. Translated: CSVQQEGLGTF.

This chain joins TRBV30 and TRBJ1-2; 7 bases line up with TRBD1. This CDR3 comprises 12 residues. The germline V gene encodes CDR1 GTSNPN and CDR2 SVGIG (reference sequence). V trimming: 4 bases; J trimming: 8 bases; junction bases outside the gene matches: 7. The DNA of the CDR3 is TGTGCCTGGAAGGCCCCAGGGGGGGGCTACACCTTC. Translated, it gives CAWKAPGGGYTF.

The rearrangement links TRBV7-9 to TRBJ1-2, with D perhaps TRBD1 (5 bases). The CDR3 consists of 13 residues. V dropped 5 bases and J dropped 3 bases, with 10 bases sitting between them. The V gene's germline CDR1 is SEHNR and CDR2 FQNEAQ (reference sequence). The CDR3 loop is CASSTGHYYGYTF. The CDR3 bases are TGTGCCAGCAGCACTGGACATTACTATGGCTACACCTTC.

The genes are TRBV7-8 and TRBJ2-5; D is uncertain. Trimming pared 6 bases from V and 5 bases from J, leaving 10 bases between. The CDR3 consists of 12 residues. CDR1 and CDR2 (germline): SGHVS, FQNEAQ. The CDR3 protein is CASRASEETQYF. CDR3 nucleotides: TGTGCCAGCAGAGCCTCGGAGGAGACCCAGTACTTC.

The V and J genes are TRBV19 and TRBJ1-1; TRBD1 might be the D (5 bases). Germline CDR1 LNHDA, CDR2 SQIVND (reference sequence). This CDR3 has 15 residues. Trimming removed 5 bases at V and 4 bases at J, with 17 bases between. The DNA of the CDR3 is TGTGCCAGTAGTGGATCCGGGGCTGGTGTCACTGAAGCTTTCTTT. It yields the protein CASSGSGAGVTEAFF.

Only one count was recorded for this clone. This chain uses TRBV10-1 with TRBJ1-6, with a possible D match to TRBD1 (6 bases). This CDR3 comprises 16 residues. V lost 8 bases and J lost 7, with 21 bases in between. Germline loops: CDR1 WNHNN, CDR2 SYGVQD (reference sequence). This chain's CDR3 is CASRPAGGGQNSPLHF. For the CDR3, the DNA is TGCGCCAGCCGCCCCGCCGGCGGGGGGCAGAATTCACCCCTCCACTTT.

V is TRBV5-6 and J is TRBJ1-6, with D possibly being TRBD1 (6 bases). The CDR3 is 14 residues long. Trimming took 3 bases from V and 14 from J, leaving 18 bases between them. The V gene's germline CDR1 is SGHDT and CDR2 YYEEEE. The CDR3 spells CASSSVNREFTLHF. Written as DNA, the CDR3 is TGTGCCAGCAGCTCCGTCAACAGGGAATTCACCCTCCACTTT. Looking up the rest from reference TRBV5-6 and TRBJ1-6 gives the full variable domain: DAGVTQSPTHLIKTRGQQVTLRCSPKSGHDTVSWYQQALGQGPQFIFQYYEEEERQRGNFPDRFSGHQFPNYSSELNVNALLLGDSALYLCASSSVNREFTLHFGNGTRLTVT.

The chain carries TRBV5-1 and TRBJ2-7; 10 bases agree with TRBD2. There are 15 residues in the CDR3. Trimming at V came to 3 bases and at J to 6 bases, leaving 9 bases not matched to a gene. Per germline, CDR1 SGHRS and CDR2 YFSETQ. CDR3 DNA sequence: TGCGCCAGCAGCTCGACCGGGACTAGCGCGAGCGAGCAGTACTTC. It translates to CASSSTGTSASEQYF.

This clone has a single count. The chain uses TRBV2 and TRBJ2-1; D perhaps matches TRBD2 (6 bases). Germline-derived CDR1 and CDR2 are SNHLY and FYNNEI. The CDR3 runs 15 residues. V lost 2 bases and J lost 3, with 11 bases in between. The CDR3: CASSERWGGYNEQFF. Written as DNA, the CDR3 is TGTGCCAGCAGTGAACGGTGGGGAGGCTACAATGAGCAGTTCTTC.